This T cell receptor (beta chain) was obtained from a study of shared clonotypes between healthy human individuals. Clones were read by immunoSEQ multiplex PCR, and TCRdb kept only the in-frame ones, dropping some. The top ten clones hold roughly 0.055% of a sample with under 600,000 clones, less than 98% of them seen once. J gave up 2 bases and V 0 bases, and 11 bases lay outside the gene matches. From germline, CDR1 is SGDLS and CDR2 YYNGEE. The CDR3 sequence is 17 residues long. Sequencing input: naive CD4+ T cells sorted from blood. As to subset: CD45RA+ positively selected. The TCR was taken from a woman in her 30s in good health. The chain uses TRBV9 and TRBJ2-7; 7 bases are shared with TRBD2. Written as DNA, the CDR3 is TGTGCCAGCAGCGTAGCGGGGCTAGCGGATATGACCTACGAGCAGTACTTC. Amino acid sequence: CASSVAGLADMTYEQYF.